The sequence of this TCR beta chain was determined in a study of T-cell reconstitution after alpha-beta-depleted transplantation in children. During its preparation, the TCRbeta library received unique molecular identifiers. TCRdb ran MiXCR on the PCR reads and lists one entry per CDR3 protein. The data show 200,000 to 300,000 distinct CDR3 sequences, 12% seen once. The germline CDR1 and CDR2 sequences are SQVTM and ANQGSEA. This CDR3 has 13 residues. The V end was cut by 1 base, the J end by 4 bases, with 10 bases between. The receptor's source is a human donor who donated a stem cell graft to a child with acute lymphoblastic leukemia. V gene TRBV29-1 combines with J gene TRBJ1-2; D call uncertain. The source material was PBMCs from the stem cell graft donor, sampled from the stem cell graft. The CDR3 here is CSVEVTSAYGYTF. Written as DNA, the CDR3 is TGCAGCGTTGAAGTGACGTCGGCCTATGGCTACACCTTC.